The clone carrying this TCR beta chain was counted only a few times. Its matching antigen is unknown. This CDR3 is built from 12 residues. Germline V gives CDR1 MNHEY, CDR2 SVGAGI. V dropped 6 bases and J dropped 4 bases, with 9 bases sitting between them. Ipilimumab-mediated CTLA-4 blockade plus focal radiation was given to patients having chemo-refractory metastatic non-small-cell lung cancer. The entry originates in a study of radiotherapy plus CTLA-4 blockade in lung cancer. Study-level information: Objective responses occurred in around 18% of patients; about 31% had disease control. Notes on the study in general: Reportedly, early blood T cell clone dynamics best predicted response, with interferon-beta. Clones derived from tumor TCRs expanded in blood after radiotherapy plus ipilimumab.

Sequencing used immunoSEQ multiplex PCR; TCRdb keeps in-frame clones, though not all of them. The sample yields about 45,000 clones, about 63% seen once. This TCR came from a human donor with non-small cell lung cancer who had a partial response to radiotherapy plus ipilimumab. Sequencing was performed on peripheral blood, taken from a patient treated with radiotherapy plus ipilimumab. The V call is TRBV6-5, the J call TRBJ1-1, with D unresolved. CDR3 region: CASRVMATEAFF. CDR3 coding DNA: TGTGCCAGCAGAGTCATGGCCACTGAAGCTTTCTTT.